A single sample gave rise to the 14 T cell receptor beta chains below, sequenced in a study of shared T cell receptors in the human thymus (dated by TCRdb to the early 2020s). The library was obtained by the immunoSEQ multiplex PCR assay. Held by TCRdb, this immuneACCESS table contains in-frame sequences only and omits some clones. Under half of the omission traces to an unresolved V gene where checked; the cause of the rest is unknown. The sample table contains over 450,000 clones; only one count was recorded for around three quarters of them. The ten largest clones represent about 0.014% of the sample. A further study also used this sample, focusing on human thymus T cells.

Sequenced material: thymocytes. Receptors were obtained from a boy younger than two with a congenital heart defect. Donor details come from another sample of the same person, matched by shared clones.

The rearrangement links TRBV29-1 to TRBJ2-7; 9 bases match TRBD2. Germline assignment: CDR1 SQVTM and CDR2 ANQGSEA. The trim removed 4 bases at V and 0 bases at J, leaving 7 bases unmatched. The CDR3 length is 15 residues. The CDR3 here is CSVGTSETSSYEQYF. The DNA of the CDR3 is TGCAGCGTTGGGACTAGCGAGACGAGCTCCTACGAGCAGTACTTC.

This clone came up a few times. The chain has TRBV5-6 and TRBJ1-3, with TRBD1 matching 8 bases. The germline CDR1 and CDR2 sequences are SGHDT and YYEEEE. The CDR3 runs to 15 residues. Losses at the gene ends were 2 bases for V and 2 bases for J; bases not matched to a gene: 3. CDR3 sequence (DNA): TGTGCCAGCAGCTTTCAACAGGGGGCTGGAAACACCATATATTTT. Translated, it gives CASSFQQGAGNTIYF.

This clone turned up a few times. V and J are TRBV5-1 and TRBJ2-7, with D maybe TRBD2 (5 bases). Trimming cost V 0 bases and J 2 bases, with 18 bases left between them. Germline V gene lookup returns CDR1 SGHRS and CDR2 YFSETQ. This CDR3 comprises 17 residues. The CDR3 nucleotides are TGCGCCAGCAGCTTGGGGTTCAAGACCGGGAAGACCTACGAGCAGTACTTC. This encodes CASSLGFKTGKTYEQYF.

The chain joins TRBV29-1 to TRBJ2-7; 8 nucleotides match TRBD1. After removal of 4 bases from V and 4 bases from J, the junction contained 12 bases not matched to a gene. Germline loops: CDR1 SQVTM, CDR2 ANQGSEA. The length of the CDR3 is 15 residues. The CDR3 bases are TGCAGCGTTGTTTTACGGACAGGGTCTGATTACGAGCAGTACTTC. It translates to CSVVLRTGSDYEQYF.

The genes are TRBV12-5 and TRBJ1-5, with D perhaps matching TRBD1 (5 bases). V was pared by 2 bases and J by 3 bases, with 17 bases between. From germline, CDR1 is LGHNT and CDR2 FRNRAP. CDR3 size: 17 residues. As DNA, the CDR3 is TGTGCTAGTGGTTTGTGGACATTCCCCTATTCCAATCAGCCCCAGCATTTT. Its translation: CASGLWTFPYSNQPQHF.

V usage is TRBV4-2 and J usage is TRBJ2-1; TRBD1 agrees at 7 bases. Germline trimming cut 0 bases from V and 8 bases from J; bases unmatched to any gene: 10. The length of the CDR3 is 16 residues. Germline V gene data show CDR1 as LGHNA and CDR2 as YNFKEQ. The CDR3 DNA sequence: TGTGCCAGCAGCCAAGAGTCGTGGCAGGGGGACGATGAGCAGTTCTTC. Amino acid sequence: CASSQESWQGDDEQFF.

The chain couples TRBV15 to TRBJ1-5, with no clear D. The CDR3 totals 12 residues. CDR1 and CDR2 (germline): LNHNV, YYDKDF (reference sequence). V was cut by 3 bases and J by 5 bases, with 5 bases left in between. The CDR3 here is CATSRAYQPQHF. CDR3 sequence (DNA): TGTGCCACCAGCAGGGCTTATCAGCCCCAGCATTTT.

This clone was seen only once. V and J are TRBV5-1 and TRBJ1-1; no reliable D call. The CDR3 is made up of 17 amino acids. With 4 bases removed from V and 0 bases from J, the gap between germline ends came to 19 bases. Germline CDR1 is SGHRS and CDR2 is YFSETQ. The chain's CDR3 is CASSPSEPSVMNTEAFF. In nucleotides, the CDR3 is TGCGCCAGCAGCCCCTCGGAGCCGTCGGTCATGAACACTGAAGCTTTCTTT.

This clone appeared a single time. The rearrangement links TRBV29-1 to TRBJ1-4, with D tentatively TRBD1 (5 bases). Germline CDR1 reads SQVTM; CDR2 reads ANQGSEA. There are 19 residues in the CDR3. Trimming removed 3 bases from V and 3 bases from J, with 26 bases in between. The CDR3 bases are TGCAGCGTTGAGCGCCTTCCGTCAGGGAAGAGCCCCCCTAATGAAAAACTGTTTTTT. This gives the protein CSVERLPSGKSPPNEKLFF.

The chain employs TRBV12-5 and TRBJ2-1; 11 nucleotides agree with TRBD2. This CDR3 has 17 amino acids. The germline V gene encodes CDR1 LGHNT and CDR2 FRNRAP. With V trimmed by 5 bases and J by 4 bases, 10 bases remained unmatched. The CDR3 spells CASGPRTSGCRYNEQFF. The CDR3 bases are TGTGCTAGTGGTCCACGGACTAGCGGGTGTCGTTACAATGAGCAGTTCTTC.

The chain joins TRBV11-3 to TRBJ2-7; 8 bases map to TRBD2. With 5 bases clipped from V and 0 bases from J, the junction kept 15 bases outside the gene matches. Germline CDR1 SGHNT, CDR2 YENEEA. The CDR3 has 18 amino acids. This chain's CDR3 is CASSPRGGTATTSYEQYF. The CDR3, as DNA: TGTGCCAGCAGCCCACGCGGGGGGACTGCTACCACCTCCTACGAGCAGTACTTC.

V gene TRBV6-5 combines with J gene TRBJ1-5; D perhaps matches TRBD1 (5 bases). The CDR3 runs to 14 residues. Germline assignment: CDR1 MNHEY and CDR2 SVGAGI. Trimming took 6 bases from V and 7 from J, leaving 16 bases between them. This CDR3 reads CASRPRAAGQPQHF. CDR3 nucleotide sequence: TGTGCCAGCAGGCCCAGGGCTGCGGGGCAGCCCCAGCATTTT.

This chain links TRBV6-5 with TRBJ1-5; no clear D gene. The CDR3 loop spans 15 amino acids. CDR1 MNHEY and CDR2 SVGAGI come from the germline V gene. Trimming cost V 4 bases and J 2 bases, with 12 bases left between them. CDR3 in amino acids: CASSCGPLGNQPQHF. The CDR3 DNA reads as TGTGCCAGCAGTTGCGGGCCCTTGGGCAATCAGCCCCAGCATTTT.

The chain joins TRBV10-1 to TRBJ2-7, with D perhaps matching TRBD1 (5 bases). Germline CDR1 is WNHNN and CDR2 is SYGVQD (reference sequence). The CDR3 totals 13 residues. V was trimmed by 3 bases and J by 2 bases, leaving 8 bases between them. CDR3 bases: TGCGCCAGCAGTGACCAGGGTCCCTACGAGCAGTACTTC. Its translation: CASSDQGPYEQYF.